The rows below give T cell receptor beta chains drawn from one sample of a study of blood T cell repertoires in COVID-19. The repertoire was sequenced with immunoSEQ multiplex PCR; TCRdb's copy has only in-frame clones and lacks some. The sample has 540,000 or so clones; about 89% are singletons. Sequenced sample: peripheral blood. These TCRs come from a woman aged 50 to 65 with COVID-19, enrolled during active disease. Each CDR3 is given with its conserved first and last residue. The D gene is left open where the match is weak. Clone sizes are given selectively: once, few, many, or a class where the clone is expanded.

d_call,clone_size,j_call,v_call,cdr3_aa,cdr3_nt
-,-,TRBJ2-5,TRBV2,CASRSGSQGPQYF,TGTGCCAGCAGGTCCGGTTCTCAGGGGCCCCAGTACTTC
-,-,TRBJ1-6,TRBV19,CASSFRVSDSPLHF,TGTGCCAGTAGTTTCCGGGTGTCGGATTCACCCCTCCACTTT
TRBD1,-,TRBJ1-5,TRBV10-3,CAIKGTGDNNQPQHF,TGTGCCATCAAAGGGACAGGGGATAACAATCAGCCCCAGCATTTT
-,few,TRBJ1-1,TRBV2,CASSTGLNTEAFF,TGTGCCAGTAGTACAGGGCTAAACACTGAAGCTTTCTTT
-,-,TRBJ2-7,TRBV11-2,CASSPATDYEQYF,TGTGCCAGCAGCCCTGCGACAGACTACGAGCAGTACTTC
TRBD1,-,TRBJ1-5,TRBV19,CASSFSDREDQPQHF,TGTGCCAGTAGTTTCTCGGACAGGGAAGATCAGCCCCAGCATTTT
-,-,TRBJ2-3,TRBV6-5,CASKEGGATDTQYF,TGTGCCAGCAAGGAGGGCGGGGCCACAGATACGCAGTATTTT
TRBD1,-,TRBJ1-4,TRBV5-1,CASSTDREGEKLFF,TGCGCCAGCAGCACAGACAGGGAAGGTGAAAAACTGTTTTTT
-,-,TRBJ1-6,TRBV19,CATKEDGASNSPLHF,TGTGCCACCAAAGAGGATGGGGCCTCGAATTCACCCCTCCACTTT
-,-,TRBJ2-2,TRBV7-8,CASSVLVRGADTGELFF,TGTGCCAGCAGCGTGTTAGTCAGGGGGGCGGACACCGGGGAGCTGTTTTTT
-,-,TRBJ1-3,TRBV30,CAWSGASGNTIYF,TGTGCCTGGAGTGGGGCGTCTGGAAACACCATATATTTT
-,-,TRBJ1-5,TRBV5-8,CASSLTDSNQPQHF,TGTGCCAGCAGCCTGACAGATAGCAATCAGCCCCAGCATTTT
-,-,TRBJ1-2,TRBV5-5,CASSFGVGRGYGYTF,TGTGCCAGCAGCTTTGGAGTGGGGCGCGGCTATGGCTACACCTTC
TRBD1,-,TRBJ1-5,TRBV6-7,CASSYSLKGTGTQPQHF,TGTGCCAGCAGTTACTCCCTGAAAGGGACAGGCACTCAGCCCCAGCATTTT
-,-,TRBJ2-3,TRBV11-3,CASSFGTLGDTQYF,TGTGCCAGCAGCTTTGGGACTCTCGGAGATACGCAGTATTTT
-,-,TRBJ1-2,TRBV29-1,CSVADTNYGYTF,TGCAGCGTTGCGGACACCAACTATGGCTACACCTTC
-,-,TRBJ2-2,TRBV10-3,CAISVRGTGELFF,TGTGCCATCAGTGTTAGAGGCACCGGGGAGCTGTTTTTT
-,few,TRBJ2-2,TRBV10-2,CASSEKGADTGELFF,TGCGCCAGCAGTGAAAAGGGAGCGGACACCGGGGAGCTGTTTTTT
-,-,TRBJ1-1,TRBV27,CASSENRGTEAFF,TGTGCCAGCAGTGAAAACCGGGGGACTGAAGCTTTCTTT